The 18 T cell receptor beta chains presented below share a single source sample, sequenced in a study of cytomegalovirus exposure and HLA in healthy donors. In the PCR, 60 Vbeta and 13 Jbeta primers were used. This table comes from immunoSEQ multiplex PCR, and its TCRdb copy is limited to in-frame clones, with some not included. The table has approximately 85,000 clones, approximately 70% seen once. Sequenced input: PBMCs. These receptors were taken from a middle-aged woman in good health and CMV-seropositive.

J is TRBJ2-1 and V is TRBV16, with 7 nucleotides matching TRBD2. This CDR3 has 14 amino acids. Germline-derived CDR1 and CDR2 are KGHSY and FQNENV. The ends lost 7 bases at V and 6 bases at J; junction bases unmatched: 9. The CDR3 here is CASKPGLPINEQFF. The CDR3 coding sequence is TGTGCCAGCAAACCGGGACTACCCATCAATGAGCAGTTCTTC.

The genes are TRBV19 and TRBJ2-7; 7 bases agree with TRBD1. J lost 3 bases, V lost 0 bases, and 8 bases had no gene match. Per the germline V gene, CDR1 is LNHDA and CDR2 is SQIVND (reference sequence). CDR3 length equals 16 residues. The CDR3 nucleotides are TGTGCCAGTAGTATAGAATCGGGGACAGTTGGCTACGAGCAGTACTTC. As protein: CASSIESGTVGYEQYF.

The chain joins TRBV30 to TRBJ2-7; TRBD2 aligns across 8 bases. J gave up 3 bases and V 3 bases, and 4 bases lay outside the gene matches. The CDR3 covers 13 residues. The germline V gene encodes CDR1 GTSNPN and CDR2 SVGIG (reference sequence). DNA of the CDR3: TGTGCCTGGAGCGGCCTAGCGGGCTACGAGCAGTACTTC. This gives the protein CAWSGLAGYEQYF.

The J gene is TRBJ2-1, the V gene TRBV27; D might be TRBD1 (5 bases). V lost 7 bases to trimming and J lost 11 bases, with 12 bases between them. This CDR3 region has 11 residues. The germline gives CDR1 MNHEY, CDR2 SMNVEV (reference sequence). The CDR3 loop reads CASTSDSQQFF. Written as DNA, the CDR3 is TGTGCCAGCACCTCAGACAGCCAGCAGTTCTTC.

The rearrangement uses TRBV6-6 and TRBJ1-6; TRBD1 is a possible D gene (5 bases). CDR1 is MNHNY, CDR2 SVGAGI, per germline (reference sequence). The CDR3 has 16 residues. Trimming shortened V by 6 bases and J by 7 bases, and 19 bases separated the two germline ends. The CDR3 sequence: CASSNKVQDTNSPLHF. CDR3 bases: TGTGCCAGCAGCAACAAGGTACAGGATACCAATTCACCCCTCCACTTT.

The V call is TRBV10-3, the J call TRBJ1-4, with TRBD1 matching 7 bases. The germline V gene has CDR1 ENHRY and CDR2 SYGVKD. The CDR3 covers 16 residues. The J segment lost 0 bases and the V segment lost 0 bases, leaving 1 base of the junction unmatched. As DNA, the CDR3 is TGTGCCATCAGTGAGTCGGGACAGTCAACTAATGAAAAACTGTTTTTT. It specifies CAISESGQSTNEKLFF.

This clone was seen only once. The rearrangement links TRBV15 to TRBJ2-7, with D unclear. Germline values: CDR1 LNHNV, CDR2 YYDKDF (reference sequence). The ends were cut back, 1 base at V and 0 bases at J, with 7 bases in the middle. The CDR3 totals 14 residues. The CDR3 coding sequence is TGTGCCACCAGCAGAGGTGGCACCTCCTACGAGCAGTACTTC. Protein product: CATSRGGTSYEQYF.

The genes are TRBV2 and TRBJ2-1; weak D call: TRBD1 (5 bases). CDR1 SNHLY and CDR2 FYNNEI come from the germline V gene. V lost 2 bases and J lost 5, with 7 bases in between. This CDR3 spans 13 amino acids. The CDR3 here is CASSEQGNNEQFF. CDR3 nucleotides: TGTGCCAGCAGTGAACAGGGAAACAATGAGCAGTTCTTC.

V is TRBV6-1 and J is TRBJ2-7, with D possibly TRBD1 on 5 matching bases. From germline, CDR1 is MNHNS and CDR2 SASEGT. There are 14 residues in the CDR3. Between the trimmed V and J ends, which lost 4 bases and 3 bases, there was a span of 13 bases. For the CDR3, the DNA is TGTGCCAGCAGTGTAAGACAAGGGGTCTACGAGCAGTACTTC. It encodes CASSVRQGVYEQYF.

This clone has just one count. The V and J genes are TRBV14 and TRBJ2-5; D not certain. V gave up 1 base and J gave up 7 bases, with 10 bases separating them. Germline loops: CDR1 SGHDN, CDR2 FVKESK. The CDR3 has 13 amino acids. The CDR3 DNA reads as TGTGCCAGCAGCCAAGGAGTAATGTCGACCCAGTACTTC. Translated, it gives CASSQGVMSTQYF.

The chain uses TRBV27 and TRBJ2-5, with TRBD2 identical over 12 bases. With V trimmed by 3 bases and J by 4 bases, 15 bases remained unmatched. This CDR3 is 19 amino acids long. The germline V gene has CDR1 MNHEY and CDR2 SMNVEV (reference sequence). The CDR3 here is CASSLRPSGRADRGETQYF. CDR3 DNA: TGTGCCAGCAGTTTGAGACCTAGCGGGAGGGCGGACAGGGGAGAGACCCAGTACTTC.

The chain combines TRBV11-2 with TRBJ1-1; D is perhaps TRBD1 (5 bases). Germline lookup yields CDR1 SGHAT and CDR2 FQNNGV. The CDR3 is made up of 14 amino acids. Trimming took off 5 bases at V and 10 bases at J, with 20 bases between the two ends. Here the CDR3 reads CASSGHSLFTGAFF. CDR3 DNA: TGTGCCAGCAGCGGACACTCCCTTTTTACGGGAGCTTTCTTT.

The genes are TRBV23-1 and TRBJ2-7; TRBD1 aligns across 8 bases. TRBV23-1 is known as an ORF, though its function is uncertain. CDR3 length: 15 residues. Trimming cost V 4 bases and J 2 bases; bases outside gene matches: 7. In DNA, the CDR3 is TGCGCCAGCAGTCCTCGGACAGGGCTGACCTACGAGCAGTACTTC. Translating gives CASSPRTGLTYEQYF.

The genes are TRBV5-4 and TRBJ2-3; a possible D gene is TRBD2 (5 bases). The CDR3 consists of 15 residues. V dropped 0 bases and J dropped 4 bases, with 12 bases sitting between them. Germline CDR1 reads SGHNT; CDR2 reads YYREEE (reference sequence). CDR3 region: CASSLDAGAADTQYF. The CDR3 DNA sequence: TGTGCCAGCAGCTTGGATGCGGGCGCCGCAGATACGCAGTATTTT.

CDR3 coding DNA: TGCGCCAGCAGCCAACCGGGACAGGGTCTGTACAATGAGCAGTTCTTC. Translated, it gives CASSQPGQGLYNEQFF. The J gene is TRBJ2-1, the V gene TRBV4-1, with 9 bases that match TRBD1. CDR3 length: 16 residues. The V gene's germline CDR1 is MGHRA and CDR2 YSYEKL. Germline trimming cut 2 bases from V and 4 bases from J; bases unmatched to any gene: 6.

V usage is TRBV30 and J usage is TRBJ2-1; 7 bases agree with TRBD2. The CDR3 is 16 residues long. Germline trimming cut 7 bases from V and 1 base from J; bases unmatched to any gene: 13. The germline gives CDR1 GTSNPN, CDR2 SVGIG (reference sequence). The CDR3 coding sequence is TGTGCCTTAAACGGGGGAGGGCCTGAATCCTACAATGAGCAGTTCTTC. Translation: CALNGGGPESYNEQFF. The entire variable domain, with the rest obtained from reference TRBV30 and TRBJ2-1, is as follows: SQTIHQWPATLVQPVGSPLSLECTVEGTSNPNLYWYRQAAGRGLQLLFYSVGIGQISSEVPQNLSASRPQDRQFILSSKKLLLSDSGFYLCALNGGGPESYNEQFFGPGTRLTVL.

The J gene is TRBJ1-2, the V gene TRBV28; 7 positions agree with TRBD1. Trimming at V came to 2 bases and at J to 3 bases, leaving 6 bases not matched to a gene. The length of the CDR3 is 15 residues. Germline V gives CDR1 MDHEN, CDR2 SYDVKM. The CDR3 nucleotides read TGTGCCAGCAGTTTACCCACAGGGGCCGACTATGGCTACACCTTC. It encodes CASSLPTGADYGYTF.

The CDR3, as DNA: TGTGCCAGCAGTGGCTCCGGGACACGGAACACCGGGGAGCTGTTTTTT. It codes for CASSGSGTRNTGELFF. This rearrangement joins TRBV25-1 to TRBJ2-2, with TRBD1 as a possible D gene (6 bases). The CDR3 is 16 amino acids. V was shortened by 4 bases and J by 1 base, with 13 bases between the two germline ends. Germline lookup yields CDR1 MGHDK and CDR2 SYGVNS. Together with reference TRBV25-1 and TRBJ2-2, the CDR3 gives the full variable domain: EADIYQTPRYLVIGTGKKITLECSQTMGHDKMYWYQQDPGMELHLIHYSYGVNSTEKGDLSSESTVSRIRTEHFPLTLESARPSHTSQYLCASSGSGTRNTGELFFGEGSRLTVL.